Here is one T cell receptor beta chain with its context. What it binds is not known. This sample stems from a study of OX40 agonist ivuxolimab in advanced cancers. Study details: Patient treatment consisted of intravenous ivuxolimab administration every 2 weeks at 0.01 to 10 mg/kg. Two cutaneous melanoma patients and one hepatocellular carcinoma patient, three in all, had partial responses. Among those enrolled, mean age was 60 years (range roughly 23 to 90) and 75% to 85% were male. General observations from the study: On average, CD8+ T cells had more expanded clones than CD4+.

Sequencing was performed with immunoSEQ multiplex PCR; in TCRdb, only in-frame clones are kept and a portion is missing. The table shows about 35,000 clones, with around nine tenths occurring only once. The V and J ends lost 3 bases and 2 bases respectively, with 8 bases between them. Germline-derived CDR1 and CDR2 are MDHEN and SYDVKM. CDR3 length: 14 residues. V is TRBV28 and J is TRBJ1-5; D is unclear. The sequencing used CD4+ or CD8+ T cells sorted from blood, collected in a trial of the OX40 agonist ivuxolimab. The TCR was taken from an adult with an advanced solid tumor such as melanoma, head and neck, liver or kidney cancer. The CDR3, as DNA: TGTGCCAGCAGTTTTGGGCCAGGCAATCAGCCCCAGCATTTT. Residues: CASSFGPGNQPQHF.